This T cell receptor (beta chain) originates from a study of blood T cell repertoires in COVID-19. Study-level information: The analysed material was cDNA or gDNA that came from T cells, B-cell-depleted T cells, or PBMCs.

Only in-frame clones appear in the TCRdb table, and some are missing; sequencing was by immunoSEQ multiplex PCR. The sample has 63,000 or so clones; roughly 86% are singletons. The V end lost 4 bases, the J end lost 3 bases, and 17 bases lay between the germline ends. Germline values: CDR1 SGHTS, CDR2 YDEGEE. The CDR3 consists of 15 residues. What was sequenced was peripheral blood. The chain combines TRBV5-8 with TRBJ2-7, with D possibly being TRBD2 (6 bases). This clonotype was obtained from a man between 60 and 70 years old with acute or convalescent COVID-19. This CDR3 is CASSLDSGSGYEQYF. The DNA of the CDR3 is TGTGCCAGCAGCCTAGATAGCGGCTCCGGCTACGAGCAGTACTTC. Looking up the rest from reference TRBV5-8 and TRBJ2-7 gives the full variable domain: EAGVTQSPTHLIKTRGQQATLRCSPISGHTSVYWYQQALGLGLQFLLWYDEGEERNRGNFPPRFSGRQFPNYSSELNVNALELEDSALYLCASSLDSGSGYEQYFGPGTRLTVT.